A selection of T cell receptor beta chains follows, all from one sample in a study of blood T cell repertoires in COVID-19. Libraries were prepared by immunoSEQ multiplex PCR; TCRdb keeps only in-frame clonotypes and omits some of them. This table holds over 80,000 clones, roughly nine tenths found once. The sequencing sample was made of peripheral blood. These receptors originate from a man between 45 and 60 years old with acute or convalescent COVID-19. Both conserved end residues are part of each CDR3. A D gene is named only where the DNA matches it firmly. Rows give clone size only sometimes, using once, few, many, or a class for an expanded clone.

>13|.|TRBV7-3|.|TRBJ2-5
CASSLGALETQYF
TGTGCCAGCAGCTTGGGGGCGCTAGAGACCCAGTACTTC
>12|TRBD1|TRBV19|.|TRBJ1-2
CASSIPRGGYTF
TGTGCCAGTAGTATCCCCAGGGGGGGCTACACCTTC
>14|.|TRBV6-5|.|TRBJ1-4
CASSYSRFDEKLFF
TGTGCCAGCAGTTACTCGAGATTCGATGAAAAACTGTTTTTT
>14|TRBD1|TRBV29-1|.|TRBJ2-2
CSVTGTGNTGELFF
TGCAGCGTCACCGGGACAGGGAACACCGGGGAGCTGTTTTTT
>13|.|TRBV18|.|TRBJ2-7
CASSEGEDREQYF
TGTGCCAGCTCTGAAGGTGAGGATCGAGAGCAGTACTTC
>15|.|TRBV7-9|.|TRBJ2-2
CASNQRETNTGELFF
TGTGCCAGCAACCAGAGGGAAACGAACACCGGGGAGCTGTTTTTT
>16|.|TRBV5-4|.|TRBJ2-6
CASSLVALSGANVLTF
TGTGCCAGCAGCTTGGTGGCTTTATCTGGGGCCAACGTCCTGACTTTC
>13|.|TRBV7-8|.|TRBJ1-5
CASRTGGGSPQHF
TGTGCCAGCAGAACCGGGGGAGGCTCGCCCCAGCATTTT
>16|TRBD1|TRBV6-5|.|TRBJ1-2
CASSYSPRGRDYGYTF
TGTGCCAGCAGTTACTCGCCGAGGGGGCGAGACTATGGCTACACCTTC
>14|.|TRBV2|once|TRBJ2-3
CASSPGHSTDTQYF
TGTGCCAGCTCCCCGGGACACAGCACAGATACGCAGTATTTT
>15|TRBD1|TRBV13|once|TRBJ1-3
CASSEVNRGKNTIYF
TGTGCCAGCAGCGAAGTAAACAGGGGAAAAAACACCATATATTTT
>13|TRBD1|TRBV28|.|TRBJ2-5
CASSTGGQETQYF
TGTGCCAGCTCCACAGGGGGCCAAGAGACCCAGTACTTC
>14|TRBD1|TRBV5-4|.|TRBJ2-7
CASSSLRDRGEQYF
TGTGCCAGCAGCTCCCTAAGGGACAGGGGCGAGCAGTACTTC
>13|TRBD1|TRBV10-3|.|TRBJ1-4
CAISQGEREKLFF
TGTGCCATCAGCCAGGGGGAACGGGAAAAACTGTTTTTT
>16|TRBD1|TRBV7-9|.|TRBJ1-2
CASSSQSPRTGYGYTF
TGTGCCAGCAGCTCACAATCCCCCCGGACAGGCTATGGCTACACCTTC
>15|.|TRBV7-2|.|TRBJ1-1
CASRIGPQGGTEAFF
TGTGCCAGCAGAATAGGCCCTCAAGGGGGAACTGAAGCTTTCTTT